The 2 T cell receptor beta chains reported below all come from one sample, sequenced in a study of T cell responses to AZD1222 COVID-19 vaccine. Assay: immunoSEQ multiplex PCR; the TCRdb copy retains only in-frame clones and omits some. The sample includes about 42,000 clones, over 70% of them seen just once. The sample was peripheral blood, taken 28 days after the second AZD1222 dose. These receptors were collected from an adult who received the AZD1222 COVID-19 vaccine.

The chain combines TRBV28 with TRBJ2-7, with unresolved D. The CDR3 extends over 17 amino acids. Germline lookup yields CDR1 MDHEN and CDR2 SYDVKM. The germline V and J ends were trimmed by 2 bases and 5 bases, with 22 bases remaining between them. The DNA of the CDR3 is TGTGCCAGCAGTTTACCTCGAATGTTCGAAAACGGCCACGAGCAGTACTTC. Amino acid sequence: CASSLPRMFENGHEQYF.

This clone has only a few counts. The rearrangement uses TRBV4-2 and TRBJ2-1; D may match TRBD1 or TRBD2 (6 bases each). V was shortened by 2 bases and J by 3 bases, with 11 bases between the two germline ends. CDR3 length: 15 residues. The germline gives CDR1 LGHNA, CDR2 YNFKEQ. As DNA, the CDR3 is TGTGCCAGCAGCCAACAGGAGGGGGACTACAATGAGCAGTTCTTC. Encoded protein: CASSQQEGDYNEQFF.